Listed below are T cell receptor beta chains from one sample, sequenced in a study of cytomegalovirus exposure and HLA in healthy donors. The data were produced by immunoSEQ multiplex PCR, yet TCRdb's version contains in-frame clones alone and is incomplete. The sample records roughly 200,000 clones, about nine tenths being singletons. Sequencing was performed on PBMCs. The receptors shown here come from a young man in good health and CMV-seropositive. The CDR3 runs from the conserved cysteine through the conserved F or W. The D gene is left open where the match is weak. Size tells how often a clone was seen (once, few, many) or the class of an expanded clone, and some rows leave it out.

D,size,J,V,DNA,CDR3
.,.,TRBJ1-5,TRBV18,TGTGCCAGCTCAAAAGAGCTGTCAGGACGGGCTCAGCCCCAGCATTTT,CASSKELSGRAQPQHF
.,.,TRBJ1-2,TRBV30,TGTGCCTGGACCCCCCCCGGCAAGATTTGGTATGGCTACACCTTC,CAWTPPGKIWYGYTF
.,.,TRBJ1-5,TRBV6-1,TGTGCCAGCAGAACCGAGACCTATAGCAATCAGCCCCAGCATTTT,CASRTETYSNQPQHF
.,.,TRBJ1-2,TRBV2,TGTGCCAGCACAGGGCCAGAGAAGCGGGCCTCTAACTATGGCTACACCTTC,CASTGPEKRASNYGYTF
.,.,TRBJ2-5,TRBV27,TGTGCCAGCAGTTCGTTCGGGGGCCAAGAGACCCAGTACTTC,CASSSFGGQETQYF
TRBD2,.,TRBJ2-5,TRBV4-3,TGCGCCAGCAGCCAAGAGCGCGCAGCGGGGGGGCCCGGGGAGACCCAGTACTTC,CASSQERAAGGPGETQYF
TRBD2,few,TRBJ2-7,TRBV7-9,TGTGCCAGCAGCTCAGGTGGCGGGGGGTTCTACGAGCAGTACTTC,CASSSGGGGFYEQYF
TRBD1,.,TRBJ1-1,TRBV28,TGTGCCAGCAGTCTCGGACAGGATCGGACTGAAGCTTTCTTT,CASSLGQDRTEAFF
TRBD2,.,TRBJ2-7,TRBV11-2,TGTGCCAGCAGCTTAGAACAGACTAGCGGGAGTAAGCAGTACTTC,CASSLEQTSGSKQYF
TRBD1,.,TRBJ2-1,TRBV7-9,TGTGCCAGCAGCCAACGTGGACAGGGGGCGAATGAGCAGTTCTTC,CASSQRGQGANEQFF
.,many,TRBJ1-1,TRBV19,TGTGCCAGTATGGGGGCAGAAGCTTTCTTT,CASMGAEAFF
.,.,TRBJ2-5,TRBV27,TGTGCCAGCAGGGGCTATAGAGAGACCCAGTACTTC,CASRGYRETQYF
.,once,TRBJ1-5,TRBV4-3,TGCGCCAGCAGCCAAGATCGCGGCAGGTCGCAGCCCCAGCATTTT,CASSQDRGRSQPQHF
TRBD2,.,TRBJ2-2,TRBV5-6,TGTGCCAGCAGTCGACCGGGACTAGGCGGGGGTTACACCGGGGAGCTGTTTTTT,CASSRPGLGGGYTGELFF
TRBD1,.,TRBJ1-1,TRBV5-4,TGTGCCAGCAGCTTGGAAGTTGGGACAGCCGCTAGGAACACTGAAGCTTTCTTT,CASSLEVGTAARNTEAFF
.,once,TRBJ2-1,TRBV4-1,TGCGCCAGCAGCCAACCCCCGCGGTCAAGCTCCTACAATGAGCAGTTCTTC,CASSQPPRSSSYNEQFF
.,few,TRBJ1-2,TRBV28,TGTGCCAGCAGTCCCGGGGGTTCGCCCGGCTACACCTTC,CASSPGGSPGYTF
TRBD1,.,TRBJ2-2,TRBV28,TGTGCCAGCAGGACAGGGGACACCGGGGAGCTGTTTTTT,CASRTGDTGELFF
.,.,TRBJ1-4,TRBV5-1,TGCGCCAGCAGCTTGGACGGGACCGGTACTGAAAAACTGTTTTTT,CASSLDGTGTEKLFF
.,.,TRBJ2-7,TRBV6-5,TGTGCCAGCAGTGAATTGGCAGGGAAGTACGAGCAGTACTTC,CASSELAGKYEQYF
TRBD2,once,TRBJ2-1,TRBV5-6,TGTGCCAGCAGCCGAGATAGCGGGGGGGTCTATGAGCAGTTCTTC,CASSRDSGGVYEQFF
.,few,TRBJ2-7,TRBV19,TGTGCCAGTAGGTCGTCCTACGAGCAGTACTTC,CASRSSYEQYF
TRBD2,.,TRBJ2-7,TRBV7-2,TGTGCCAGCAGCTTAGGGCTCGGGAGGGGCTACGAGCAGTACTTC,CASSLGLGRGYEQYF
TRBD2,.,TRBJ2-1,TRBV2,TGTGCCAGTCCTGTCGGCGGGGGGCTCGCTAATGAGCAGTTCTTC,CASPVGGGLANEQFF
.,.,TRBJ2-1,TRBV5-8,TGTGCCAGCAGCTTCGCGACCGAGCAGTTCTTC,CASSFATEQFF
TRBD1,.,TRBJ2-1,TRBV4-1,TGCGCCAGCAGCCAAGCCGGGGGCCGGGACAGGGGGCTCAATGAGCAGTTCTTC,CASSQAGGRDRGLNEQFF
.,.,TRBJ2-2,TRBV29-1,TGCAGCTTTGCAAGCACCGGGGAGCTGTTTTTT,CSFASTGELFF
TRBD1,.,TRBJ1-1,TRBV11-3,TGTGCCAGCAGCTTCCGGGACAGGGGACACCCTAGGGCTGAAGCTTTCTTT,CASSFRDRGHPRAEAFF
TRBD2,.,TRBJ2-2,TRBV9,TGTGCCAGCAGCGTAAGACTAGCGGGCCGCACCGGGGAGCTGTTTTTT,CASSVRLAGRTGELFF
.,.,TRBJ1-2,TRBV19,TGTGCCAGTACCCCCGGGGGGGTTACCTCTAACTATGGCTACACCTTC,CASTPGGVTSNYGYTF
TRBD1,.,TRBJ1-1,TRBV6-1,TGTGCCAGCGGCGACAGGGAGGACACTGAAGCTTTCTTT,CASGDREDTEAFF
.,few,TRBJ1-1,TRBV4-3,TGCGCCAGCAGCCCCCCTGGGGCCCCGAACACTGAAGCTTTCTTT,CASSPPGAPNTEAFF
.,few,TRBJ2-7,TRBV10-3,TGTGCCATCAGTGAGCCGGACCCACCCCTTGCAAACTCCTACGAGCAGTACTTC,CAISEPDPPLANSYEQYF
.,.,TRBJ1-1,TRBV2,TGTGCCAGCAGTGCTTTCAGGACCTCGAACACTGAAGCTTTCTTT,CASSAFRTSNTEAFF
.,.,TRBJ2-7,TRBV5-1,TGCGCCAGCAGCTTGGCAGGGGCAGAATACGAGCAGTACTTC,CASSLAGAEYEQYF
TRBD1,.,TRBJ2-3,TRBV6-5,TGTGCCAGCAGTTACAGCAGGGGGAGCACAGATACGCAGTATTTT,CASSYSRGSTDTQYF
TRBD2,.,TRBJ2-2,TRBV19,TGTGCCAGTAGTATGGGCCGCGGGAGCGCCAACACCGGGGAGCTGTTTTTT,CASSMGRGSANTGELFF
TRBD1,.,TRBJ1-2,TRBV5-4,TGTGCCAGCAGCTTGGGGGACAGGGAAGGGGTGGATGGCTACACCTTC,CASSLGDREGVDGYTF
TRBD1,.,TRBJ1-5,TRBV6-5,TGTGCCACCCGACAGGGTGTGAGCAATCAGCCCCAGCATTTT,CATRQGVSNQPQHF
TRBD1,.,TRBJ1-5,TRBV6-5,TGTGCCAGCAGTACGGGACAGCTTAGCAATCAGCCCCAGCATTTT,CASSTGQLSNQPQHF
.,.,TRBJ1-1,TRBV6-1,TGTGCCAGCAGCCGGGACACGGGGCCGGGGACTGAAGCTTTCTTT,CASSRDTGPGTEAFF
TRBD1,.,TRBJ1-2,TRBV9,TGTGCCAGCAGCCCAAGACAGGGGCAGTTTGGCTACACCTTC,CASSPRQGQFGYTF
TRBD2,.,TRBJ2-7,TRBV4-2,TGTGCCAGCAGCCATGCAACCGGGACTAGCGTCTCCTACGAGCAGTACTTC,CASSHATGTSVSYEQYF
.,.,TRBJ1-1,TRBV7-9,TGTGCCAGCAGCTTAGCGGGGGACTCCACTGAAGCTTTCTTT,CASSLAGDSTEAFF
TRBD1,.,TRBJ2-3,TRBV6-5,TGTGCCAGCACCCCGGACAGGGGCTCAGATACGCAGTATTTT,CASTPDRGSDTQYF
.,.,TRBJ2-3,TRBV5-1,TGCGCCAGCAGCTTGGCTCAGACCTCAGATACGCAGTATTTT,CASSLAQTSDTQYF
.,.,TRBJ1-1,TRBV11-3,TGTGCCAGCAGCTCGACCACACTAACTGAAGCTTTCTTT,CASSSTTLTEAFF
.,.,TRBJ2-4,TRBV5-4,TGTGCCAGCAGCTTGGAAGGCGGAGGGGCCAAAAACATTCAGTACTTC,CASSLEGGGAKNIQYF
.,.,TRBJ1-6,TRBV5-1,TGCGCCAGCACCTTGGCCGGGGACTATAATTCACCCCTCCACTTT,CASTLAGDYNSPLHF
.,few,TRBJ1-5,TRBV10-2,TGCGCCAGCAGTGATAGGGGTGGACAGCCTGAGGAGCCCCAGCATTTT,CASSDRGGQPEEPQHF
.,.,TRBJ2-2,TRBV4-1,TGCGCCAGCAGCCAGATAGGCCTAGACACCGGGGAGCTGTTTTTT,CASSQIGLDTGELFF
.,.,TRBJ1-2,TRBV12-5,TGTGCTAGTGGTTTGGGGACACGTGGCTATGGCTACACCTTC,CASGLGTRGYGYTF
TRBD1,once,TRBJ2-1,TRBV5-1,TGCGCCAGCAGCTTGCGTGGCCCTCGACAGGGTCTAGGCTCCTACAATGAGCAGTTCTTC,CASSLRGPRQGLGSYNEQFF
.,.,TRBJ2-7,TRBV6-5,TGTGCCAGCAGTTCTTTTCGGTGGGGAGAGCAGTACTTC,CASSSFRWGEQYF